A single sample is the source of the 14 T cell receptor beta chains below, sequenced in a study of blood T cell repertoires in COVID-19. Sequenced by immunoSEQ multiplex PCR; TCRdb stores in-frame clones only, minus some. The sample holds hundreds of thousands of clones, roughly 90% seen once. Sequencing was performed on PBMCs or T cells enriched from blood (not recorded which). These receptors all come from a man in his 60s who had recovered from COVID-19.

This rearrangement joins TRBV15 to TRBJ2-1; TRBD2 aligns across 12 bases. The trim removed 6 bases at V and 7 bases at J, leaving 1 base unmatched. Germline values: CDR1 LNHNV, CDR2 YYDKDF (reference sequence). This CDR3 contains 13 residues. CDR3 DNA sequence: TGTGCCACCAGGACTAGCGGGAGAAATGAGCAGTTCTTC. Protein product: CATRTSGRNEQFF.

This clone was picked up a small number of times. The gene calls are TRBV25-1 and TRBJ1-2, with D uncertain. V shed 2 bases and J shed 1 base, with 14 bases lying between them. Germline loops: CDR1 MGHDK, CDR2 SYGVNS. This CDR3 contains 16 residues. CDR3 DNA: TGTGCCAGCAGTGAACCTTCCCGAGGTGGTAACTATGGCTACACCTTC. The encoded protein is CASSEPSRGGNYGYTF.

The V call is TRBV19, the J call TRBJ1-5, with 7 bases matching TRBD1. Germline V gene sequence: CDR1 LNHDA, CDR2 SQIVND (reference sequence). V trimming: 4 bases; J trimming: 0 bases; junction bases outside the gene matches: 3. The CDR3 length is 15 residues. DNA of the CDR3: TGTGCCAGTAGTAGGGACAGCTTTAGCAATCAGCCCCAGCATTTT. Its protein is CASSRDSFSNQPQHF. Complete variable domain (other parts from reference TRBV19 and TRBJ1-5): DGGITQSPKYLFRKEGQNVTLSCEQNLNHDAMYWYRQDPGQGLRLIYYSQIVNDFQKGDIAEGYSVSREKKESFPLTVTSAQKNPTAFYLCASSRDSFSNQPQHFGDGTRLSIL.

The chain combines TRBV19 with TRBJ1-5; TRBD1 is a possible D gene (6 bases). Germline V CDR1 and CDR2: LNHDA, SQIVND (reference sequence). CDR3 length equals 16 residues. The V gene lost 5 bases and the J gene lost 6 bases, with 20 bases spanning the gap. The CDR3 coding sequence is TGTGCCAGTAGTCGGGAATACAGGGATGTGGGTCAGCCCCAGCATTTT. It translates to CASSREYRDVGQPQHF.

The gene calls are TRBV18 and TRBJ2-7, with 7 bases that match TRBD1. CDR1 is KGHSH, CDR2 LQKENI, per germline. The V segment lost 2 bases and the J segment 2 bases; nucleotides outside the gene matches: 3. The CDR3 totals 14 residues. The CDR3 coding sequence is TGTGCCAGCTCACCAAGGACAGGCACCTACGAGCAGTACTTC. It specifies CASSPRTGTYEQYF.

This chain uses TRBV18 with TRBJ2-2; TRBD1 matches at 8 bases. The junction had 6 bases not matched to a gene; V was cut back by 6 bases and J by 0 bases. CDR1 and CDR2 (germline): KGHSH, LQKENI. There are 16 residues in the CDR3. The CDR3 region is CASSPRQGTNTGELFF. The CDR3 nucleotides read TGTGCCAGCTCGCCGAGACAGGGGACGAACACCGGGGAGCTGTTTTTT.

The V call is TRBV5-1, the J call TRBJ2-5; D may be TRBD1 (5 bases). Germline CDR1 is SGHRS and CDR2 is YFSETQ. V dropped 4 bases and J dropped 0 bases, with 7 bases sitting between them. This CDR3 has 13 amino acids. The CDR3 DNA follows: TGCGCCAGCAGCCCAGGGTACCAAGAGACCCAGTACTTC. This sequence encodes CASSPGYQETQYF.

The chain carries TRBV6-5 and TRBJ1-4; 7 nucleotides match TRBD1. The V and J ends lost 2 bases and 8 bases, in that order; junction bases with no gene match: 5. The CDR3 loop spans 14 amino acids. Per the germline V gene, CDR1 is MNHEY and CDR2 is SVGAGI. CDR3 protein: CASSYGAQGEKLFF. The CDR3 DNA follows: TGTGCCAGCAGTTACGGGGCACAGGGGGAAAAACTGTTTTTT.

This clone was recorded a few times. This chain's CDR3 is CAWSTGQGGYNEQFF. The CDR3 bases are TGTGCCTGGAGTACTGGACAGGGGGGATACAATGAGCAGTTCTTC. The chain employs TRBV30 and TRBJ2-1, with 10 bases aligning to TRBD1. The CDR3 spans 15 residues. In germline, CDR1 is GTSNPN, CDR2 SVGIG (reference sequence). With V trimmed by 2 bases and J by 4 bases, 5 bases remained unmatched.

CDR3 protein: CASSLGTAANYGYTF. DNA of the CDR3: TGTGCCAGCAGTTTAGGGACAGCTGCTAACTATGGCTACACCTTC. J is TRBJ1-2 and V is TRBV27, with 7 bases fitting TRBD1. The germline CDR1 and CDR2 sequences are MNHEY and SMNVEV (reference sequence). Trimming cost V 2 bases and J 0 bases; bases outside gene matches: 3. The CDR3 has 15 residues.

This clone appeared once. V is TRBV3-1 (or the pseudogene TRBV3-2) and J is TRBJ2-7; 7 nucleotides match TRBD2. After removal of 4 bases from V and 3 bases from J, the junction contained 9 bases not matched to a gene. The CDR3 sequence is 15 residues long. The germline V gene has CDR1 LGHDT and CDR2 YNNKEL (reference sequence). The chain's CDR3 is CASSPSLAADYEQYF. The CDR3 coding sequence is TGTGCCAGCAGCCCGTCGCTAGCGGCAGACTACGAGCAGTACTTC.

The chain links TRBV2 to TRBJ1-5; tentatively, D is TRBD1 (5 bases). With 8 bases removed from V and 0 bases from J, the gap between germline ends came to 11 bases. CDR1 and CDR2 (germline): SNHLY, FYNNEI. The CDR3 runs to 14 residues. CDR3 bases: TGTGCCAGCGCCGGACAAGTTAGCAATCAGCCCCAGCATTTT. Translated: CASAGQVSNQPQHF.

The V and J genes are TRBV5-8 and TRBJ2-5; the match to TRBD2 covers 14 bases. Per germline, CDR1 SGHTS and CDR2 YDEGEE. The CDR3 has 16 residues. Trimming at V came to 4 bases and at J to 4 bases, leaving 6 bases not matched to a gene. This CDR3 is CASSRGLAGGGETQYF. Here the CDR3 DNA reads TGTGCCAGCAGCCGAGGACTAGCGGGGGGCGGAGAGACCCAGTACTTC.

The chain employs TRBV11-3 and TRBJ2-5; D gene ambiguous. Germline values: CDR1 SGHNT, CDR2 YENEEA. The CDR3 extends over 13 amino acids. The V end was cut by 3 bases, the J end by 5 bases, with 10 bases between. The CDR3 loop reads CASSFFFVETQYF. CDR3 DNA: TGTGCCAGCAGCTTCTTTTTTGTGGAGACCCAGTACTTC.